A single TCR beta chain is shown here with its context. This clonotype was picked up many times. Its binding antigen is unknown. It has no much larger one-base neighbor in the sample; base qualities were not kept. The entry originates in a study of naive and memory T cell subsets (dated by TCRdb to about 2017). Concerning the study at large: In the figure summarizing the skin biopsy and whole blood samples, 10 or so blood donors, 7 tuberculin skin test biopsies and 3 saline control biopsies were reported. Usually PCR2 was run as a SYBR Green qPCR and stopped at a set threshold, although low-input samples could use end-point PCR (roughly 6 cycles) instead.

A robust, sensitive protocol for the amplification, sequencing and analysis of TCRs was described in the study, in which 3' ligation of a UMI-containing oligonucleotide to TCR cDNA was used. For whole blood analysis, roughly 2.4 ml of peripheral blood was drawn from adult healthy volunteers into Tempus tubes, and RNA was extracted according to the manufacturer's instructions. Total RNA was used without cell sorting and was treated with RQ1 DNase before reverse transcription, with a target input of about 1 to 1,100 ng. Skin biopsy and whole blood libraries were made to test pipeline robustness in samples where T cells form a minority population. The research as a whole found: The potential sensitivity of the RNA-based method to TCR transcript changes with T cell activation and differentiation was acknowledged.

The receptor library was made with 5' RACE. Four rounds of PCR, run with the SP2 primer together with nested alpha and beta constant region primers, were used to amplify the ligated cDNA. TCR RNA was reverse transcribed with SuperScript IV using alpha and beta constant region primers for the blood and skin samples. Using T4 RNA ligase 1, an oligonucleotide carrying both the Illumina SP2 primer and a UMI was ligated onto the 3' end of the cDNA. To prevent hairpin formation, the 12-nucleotide UMI was made up of two random hexamers with an eight-base spacer between them. From the second PCR onward, TCR alpha and beta chain libraries were processed separately, and dual indexing was applied for multiplexing. After pooling, the indexed libraries were analyzed by capillary electrophoresis and sequenced on either an Illumina MiSeq or NextSeq. Libraries were spiked with PhiX DNA at roughly 5-7% so that base diversity was increased and cluster recognition was improved. The study's processing was this. UMIs were extracted from read 2 by Demultiplexor and combined with the TCR sequence from read 1, and reads were split according to sample indices. Decombinator identified V and J genes and V-J junctions and gave each TCR a five-part identifier that included V and J deletions. Collapsinator used UMIs to correct sequencing errors and PCR amplification heterogeneity, producing a UMI-based abundance for each TCR. CDR3Translator turned identifiers into nucleotide sequence, translated that sequence into amino acids, and pulled out CDR3 regions based on terminal motifs. Error-corrected alpha and beta TCR counts from blood and skin were compared after normalization to input RNA amount. The raw public data were reprocessed by TCRdb itself: fastp quality trimming at Q25, MiXCR clonotype calling, in-frame beta chains only. Every entry covers one CDR3 protein and lists the most common genes and DNA from its rows. TCRdb's processing, not the study's, gives the V and J calls here. The sample table holds about 62,000 distinct CDR3 sequences, of which 8% to 9% were seen once. 15% to 20% of the sample goes to the ten largest clones.

Cut back by 5 bases and 2 bases, the V and J ends lie 12 bases apart. The CDR3 runs 14 residues from the cysteine to the phenylalanine. The retained sequence is limited to the CDR3, 42 bases, with the frame set at the first base. CDR1 and CDR2 were assigned from the germline V gene as SGHNT and YENEEA. The sequence links TRBV11-3 to TRBJ1-1; there is no confident call for the D gene. The receptor's source is a female donor in good health. The nucleotide sequence is given as TGTGCCAGCAGCCTGGACGGTGATAACACTGAAGCTTTCTTT. Translated, this is CASSLDGDNTEAFF. The full variable domain, with segments outside the CDR3 supplied by the reference TRBV11-3 and TRBJ1-1 proteins, appears as EAGVVQSPRYKIIEKKQPVAFWCNPISGHNTLYWYLQNLGQGPELLIRYENEEAVDDSQLPKDRFSAERLKGVDSTLKIQPAELGDSAVYLCASSLDGDNTEAFFGQGTRLTVV.